This TCR beta chain was obtained from a study of CD8 T cells in ankylosing spondylitis. This clonotype was counted many times. The TCR beta libraries were generated through quantitative 5'-RACE incorporating molecular barcodes. TCRdb re-called the 5' RACE reads with MiXCR, one entry per CDR3 protein. The sample has roughly 120,000 distinct CDR3 sequences, roughly 15% seen once. This receptor was taken from a female donor with ankylosing spondylitis or in good health (not recorded which). The material sequenced was blood, either unsorted or a sorted T cell fraction (not recorded which).

The CDR3 nucleotides are TGTGCCAGCAGCGTAGGAGGGGAGGACTACGAGCAGTACTTC. Its protein product is CASSVGGEDYEQYF. The rearrangement uses TRBV9 and TRBJ2-7; TRBD2 might be the D (6 bases). The CDR3 consists of 14 residues. CDR1 SGDLS and CDR2 YYNGEE come from the germline V gene. The V and J ends lost 0 bases and 3 bases respectively, with 10 bases between them.